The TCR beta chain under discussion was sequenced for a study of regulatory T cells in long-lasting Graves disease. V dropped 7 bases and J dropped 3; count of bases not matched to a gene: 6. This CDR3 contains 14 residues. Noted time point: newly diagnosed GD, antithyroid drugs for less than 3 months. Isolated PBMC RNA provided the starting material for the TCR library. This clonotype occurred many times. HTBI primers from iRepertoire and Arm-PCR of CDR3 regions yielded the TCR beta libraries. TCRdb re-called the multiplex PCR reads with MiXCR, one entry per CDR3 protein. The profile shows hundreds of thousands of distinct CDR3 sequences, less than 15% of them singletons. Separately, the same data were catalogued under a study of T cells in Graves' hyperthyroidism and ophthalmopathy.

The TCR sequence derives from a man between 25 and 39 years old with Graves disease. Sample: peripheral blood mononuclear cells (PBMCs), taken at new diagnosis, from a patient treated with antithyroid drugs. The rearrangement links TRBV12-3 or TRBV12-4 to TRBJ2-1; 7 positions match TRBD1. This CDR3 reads CASNGQENYNEQFF. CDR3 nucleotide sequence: TGTGCCAGCAACGGACAGGAGAACTACAATGAGCAGTTCTTC.